Many counts were recorded for the clone carrying this TCR beta chain. The data derive from a study of T cell repertoires in cytomegalovirus infection. TCRdb reprocessed the reads via MiXCR and lists one record per CDR3 protein. The sample lists about 740,000 distinct CDR3 sequences; about a third were seen once. The receptor comes from a human donor in good health (CMV status not recorded). Some clones in this sample may be carry-over from other donors' samples. The sample comprised PBMCs.

CDR3 in amino acids: CASSDLEYTEAFF. The CDR3 DNA reads TGTGCCAGCAGCGATCTGGAATACACTGAAGCTTTCTTT. The chain joins TRBV7-6 to TRBJ1-1; D gene uncertain. The germline V and J ends were trimmed by 5 bases and 3 bases, with 10 bases remaining between them. This CDR3 is 13 amino acids long. CDR1 SGHVS and CDR2 FNYEAQ come from the germline V gene.